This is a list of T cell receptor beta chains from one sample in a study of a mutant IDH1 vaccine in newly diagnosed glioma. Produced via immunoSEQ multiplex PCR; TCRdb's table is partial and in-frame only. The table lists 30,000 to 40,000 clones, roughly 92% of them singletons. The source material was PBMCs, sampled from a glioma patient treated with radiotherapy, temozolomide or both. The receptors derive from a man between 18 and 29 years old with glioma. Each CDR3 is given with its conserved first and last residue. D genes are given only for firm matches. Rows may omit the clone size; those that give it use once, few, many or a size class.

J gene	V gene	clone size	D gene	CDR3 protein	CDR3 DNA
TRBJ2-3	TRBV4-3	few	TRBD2	CASSQGLAGGPVDTQYF	TGCGCCAGCAGCCAGGGACTAGCGGGAGGGCCGGTAGATACGCAGTATTTT
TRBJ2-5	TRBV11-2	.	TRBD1	CASSFRGDSQETQYF	TGTGCCAGCAGCTTTAGAGGGGACAGCCAAGAGACCCAGTACTTC
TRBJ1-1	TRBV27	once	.	CASFFSLGTEAFF	TGTGCCAGCTTTTTTAGCCTAGGCACTGAAGCTTTCTTT
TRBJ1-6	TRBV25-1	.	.	CASSAHRENSPLHF	TGTGCCAGCAGTGCCCACCGCGAGAATTCACCCCTCCACTTT
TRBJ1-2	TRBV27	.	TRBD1	CASSSQMGGGLKLGYGYTF	TGTGCCAGCAGTTCCCAGATGGGAGGGGGCTTAAAACTGGGCTATGGCTACACCTTC
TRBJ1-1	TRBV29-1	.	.	CSVGGLMNTEAFF	TGCAGCGTTGGGGGTCTCATGAACACTGAAGCTTTCTTT
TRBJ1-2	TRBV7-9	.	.	CASSSSTEGHGYTF	TGTGCCAGCAGCTCCTCGACTGAGGGACATGGCTACACCTTC
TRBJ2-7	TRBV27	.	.	CASSFSGVYEQYF	TGTGCCAGCAGTTTTTCGGGGGTCTACGAGCAGTACTTC
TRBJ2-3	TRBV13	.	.	CASSRTDTQYF	TGTGCCAGCAGCCGAACAGATACGCAGTATTTT
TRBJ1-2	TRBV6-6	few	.	CASRQRGYTF	TGTGCCAGCAGGCAAAGGGGCTACACCTTC
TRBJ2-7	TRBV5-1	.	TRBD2	CASSLEASGGEQYF	TGCGCCAGCAGCTTGGAGGCTAGCGGGGGCGAGCAGTACTTC
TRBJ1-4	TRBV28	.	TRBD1	CASSLRDSFNEKLFF	TGTGCCAGCAGTTTAAGGGACAGCTTTAATGAAAAACTGTTTTTT
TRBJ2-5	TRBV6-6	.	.	CASSYEGGPETQYF	TGTGCCAGCAGTTACGAGGGGGGGCCGGAGACCCAGTACTTC
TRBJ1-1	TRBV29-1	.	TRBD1	CSGGQSRTEAFF	TGCAGCGGGGGACAGTCGAGAACTGAAGCTTTCTTT
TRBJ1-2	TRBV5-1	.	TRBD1	CASSLEAGGQLANYGYTF	TGCGCCAGCAGCTTGGAGGCAGGGGGACAGTTAGCTAACTATGGCTACACCTTC
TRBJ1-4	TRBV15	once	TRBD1	CATSRSPGQRTNEKLFF	TGTGCCACCAGCAGATCCCCGGGACAGCGGACCAATGAAAAACTGTTTTTT
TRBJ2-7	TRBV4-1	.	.	CASRLQGGGSGEQYF	TGCGCCAGCAGACTTCAAGGGGGGGGTTCAGGCGAGCAGTACTTC
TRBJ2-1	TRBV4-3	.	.	CASSQEAGAYNEQFF	TGCGCCAGCAGCCAAGAGGCTGGAGCCTACAATGAGCAGTTCTTC
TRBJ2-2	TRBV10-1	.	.	CASSALLGDTGELFF	TGCGCCAGCAGTGCCCTCCTTGGGGACACCGGGGAGCTGTTTTTT
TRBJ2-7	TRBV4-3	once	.	CASSQESPSYEQYF	TGCGCCAGCAGCCAAGAGAGTCCCTCCTACGAGCAGTACTTC
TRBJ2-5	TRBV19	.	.	CARPKGRIGQETQYF	TGTGCCAGGCCGAAGGGGAGGATCGGTCAAGAGACCCAGTACTTC
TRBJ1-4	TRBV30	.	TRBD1	CAWRSGQATTNEKLFF	TGTGCCTGGAGATCCGGACAGGCAACAACTAATGAAAAACTGTTTTTT
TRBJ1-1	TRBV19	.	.	CASSIVGGGAAFF	TGTGCCAGTAGTATCGTAGGAGGAGGGGCTGCTTTCTTT
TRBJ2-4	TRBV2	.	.	CASSESGKNIQYF	TGTGCCAGCAGTGAAAGCGGCAAAAACATTCAGTACTTC
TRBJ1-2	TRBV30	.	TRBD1	CAGQDRGQGYTF	TGTGCCGGGCAGGACAGGGGTCAGGGCTACACCTTC
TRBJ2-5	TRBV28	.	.	CASSDSFQETQYF	TGTGCCAGCAGTGACAGCTTCCAAGAGACCCAGTACTTC
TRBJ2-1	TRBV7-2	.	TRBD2	CASSIVAGGYNEQFF	TGTGCCAGCAGTATAGTAGCGGGAGGATACAATGAGCAGTTCTTC
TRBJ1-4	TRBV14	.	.	CASSQDRSRGNEKLFF	TGTGCCAGCAGCCAAGACAGGTCGAGGGGGAATGAAAAACTGTTTTTT
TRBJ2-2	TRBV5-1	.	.	CASSLGPLYTGELFF	TGCGCCAGCAGCTTGGGTCCCCTTTACACCGGGGAGCTGTTTTTT
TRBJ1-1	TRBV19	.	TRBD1	CASTGQPNTEAFF	TGTGCCAGTACGGGACAGCCCAACACTGAAGCTTTCTTT
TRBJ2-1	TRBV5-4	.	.	CASRPQGTDEQFF	TGTGCCAGCAGGCCTCAGGGGACGGATGAGCAGTTCTTC
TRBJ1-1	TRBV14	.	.	CASSQDQNTEAFF	TGTGCCAGCAGCCAAGACCAGAACACTGAAGCTTTCTTT
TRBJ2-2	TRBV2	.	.	CASRGGWSGELFF	TGTGCCAGCAGAGGGGGGTGGTCCGGGGAGCTGTTTTTT
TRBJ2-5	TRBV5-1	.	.	CASSSRGETQYF	TGCGCCAGCAGCTCTAGAGGAGAGACCCAGTACTTC
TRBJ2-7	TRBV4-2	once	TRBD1	CASSRGGTGAYEQYF	TGTGCCAGCAGCCGAGGGGGGACAGGCGCCTACGAGCAGTACTTC
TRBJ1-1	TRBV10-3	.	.	CAISESTRAPIF	TGTGCCATCAGTGAGTCGACAAGGGCCCCGATTTTT
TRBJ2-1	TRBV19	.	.	CASSTGTSSYNEQFF	TGTGCCAGTAGTACCGGGACCAGCTCCTACAATGAGCAGTTCTTC